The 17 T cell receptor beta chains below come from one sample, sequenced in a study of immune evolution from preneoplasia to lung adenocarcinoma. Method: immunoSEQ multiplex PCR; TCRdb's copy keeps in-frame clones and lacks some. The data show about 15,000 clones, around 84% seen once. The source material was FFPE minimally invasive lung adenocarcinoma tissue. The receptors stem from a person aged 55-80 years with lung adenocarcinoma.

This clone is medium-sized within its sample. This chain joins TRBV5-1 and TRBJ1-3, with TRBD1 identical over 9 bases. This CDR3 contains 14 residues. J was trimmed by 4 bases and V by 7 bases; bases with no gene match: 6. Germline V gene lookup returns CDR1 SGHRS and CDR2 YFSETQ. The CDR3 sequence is CASHYGTGGNTIYF. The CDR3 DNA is TGCGCCAGCCACTACGGGACAGGGGGAAACACCATATATTTT.

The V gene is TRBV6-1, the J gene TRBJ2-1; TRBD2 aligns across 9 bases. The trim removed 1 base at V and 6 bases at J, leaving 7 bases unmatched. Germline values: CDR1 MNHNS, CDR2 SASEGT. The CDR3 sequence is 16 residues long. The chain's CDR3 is CASSEEGLAGSNEQFF. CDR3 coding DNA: TGTGCCAGCAGTGAAGAGGGGCTAGCGGGGAGCAATGAGCAGTTCTTC.

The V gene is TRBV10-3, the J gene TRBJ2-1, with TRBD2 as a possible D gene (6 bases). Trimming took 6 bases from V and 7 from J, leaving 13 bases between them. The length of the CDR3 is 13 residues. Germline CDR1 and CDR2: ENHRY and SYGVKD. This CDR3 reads CAISASERNEQFF. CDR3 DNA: TGTGCCATCAGCGCTAGCGAGAGGAATGAGCAGTTCTTC.

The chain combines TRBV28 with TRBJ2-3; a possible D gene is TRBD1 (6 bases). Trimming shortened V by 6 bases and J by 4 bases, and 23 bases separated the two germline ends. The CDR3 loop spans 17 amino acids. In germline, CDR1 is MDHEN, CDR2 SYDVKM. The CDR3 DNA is TGTGCCAGCAGCCAGCAAGGGGGACGGCTCGGTGCAGATACGCAGTATTTT. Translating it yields CASSQQGGRLGADTQYF.

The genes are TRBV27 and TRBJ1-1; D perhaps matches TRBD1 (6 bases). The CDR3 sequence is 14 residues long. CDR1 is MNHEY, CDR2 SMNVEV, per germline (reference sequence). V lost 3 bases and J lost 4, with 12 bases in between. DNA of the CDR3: TGTGCCAGCAGTTTTGGGGGGCTTAGCACTGAAGCTTTCTTT. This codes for CASSFGGLSTEAFF.

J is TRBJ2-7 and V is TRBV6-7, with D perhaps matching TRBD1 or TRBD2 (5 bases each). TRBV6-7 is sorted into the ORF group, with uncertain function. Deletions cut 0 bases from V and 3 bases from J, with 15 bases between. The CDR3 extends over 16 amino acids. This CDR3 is CASSYSRDPDGYEQYF. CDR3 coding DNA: TGTGCCAGCAGTTACTCCCGGGACCCCGACGGCTACGAGCAGTACTTC.

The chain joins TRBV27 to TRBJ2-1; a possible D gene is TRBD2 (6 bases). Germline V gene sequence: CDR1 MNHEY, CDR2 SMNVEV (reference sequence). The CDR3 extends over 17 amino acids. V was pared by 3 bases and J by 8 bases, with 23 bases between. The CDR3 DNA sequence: TGTGCCAGCAGTTTGGAAGGGTGGGGTAGTTGGGGGGATGAGCAGTTCTTC. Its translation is CASSLEGWGSWGDEQFF.

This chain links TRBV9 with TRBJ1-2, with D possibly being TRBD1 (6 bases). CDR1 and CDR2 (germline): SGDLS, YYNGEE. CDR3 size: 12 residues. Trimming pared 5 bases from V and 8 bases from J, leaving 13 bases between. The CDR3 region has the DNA TGTGCCAGCAGTAACAGGGTTGAGGGCTACACCTTC. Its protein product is CASSNRVEGYTF.

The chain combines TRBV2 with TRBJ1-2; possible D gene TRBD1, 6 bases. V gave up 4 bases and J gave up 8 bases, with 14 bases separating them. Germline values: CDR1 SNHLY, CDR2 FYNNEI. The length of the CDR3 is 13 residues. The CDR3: CASSGGGPNGYTF. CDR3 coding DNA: TGTGCCAGCAGTGGAGGGGGGCCCAACGGCTACACCTTC.

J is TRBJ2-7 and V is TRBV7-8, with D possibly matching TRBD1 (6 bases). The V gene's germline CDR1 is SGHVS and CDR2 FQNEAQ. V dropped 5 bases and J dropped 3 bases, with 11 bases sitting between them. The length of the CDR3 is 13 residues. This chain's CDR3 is CASSHRQDYEQYF. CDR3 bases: TGTGCCAGCAGCCATAGACAGGACTACGAGCAGTACTTC.

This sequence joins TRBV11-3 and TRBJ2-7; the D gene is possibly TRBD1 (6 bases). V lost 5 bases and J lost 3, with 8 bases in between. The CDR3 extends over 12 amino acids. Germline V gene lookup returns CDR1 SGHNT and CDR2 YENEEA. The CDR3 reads CASSPTGYEQYF. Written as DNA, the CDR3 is TGTGCCAGCAGCCCGACAGGCTACGAGCAGTACTTC.

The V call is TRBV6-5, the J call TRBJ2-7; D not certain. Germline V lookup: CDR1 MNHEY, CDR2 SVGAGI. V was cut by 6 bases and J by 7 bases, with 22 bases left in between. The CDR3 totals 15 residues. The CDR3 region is CASRRLFDNHVEQYF. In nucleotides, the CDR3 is TGTGCCAGCAGACGCCTATTCGACAATCATGTGGAGCAGTACTTC.

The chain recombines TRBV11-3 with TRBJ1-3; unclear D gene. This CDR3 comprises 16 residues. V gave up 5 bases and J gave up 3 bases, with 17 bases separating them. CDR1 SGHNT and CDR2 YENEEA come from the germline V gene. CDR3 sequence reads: CASSLKTSPFGNTIYF. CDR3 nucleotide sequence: TGTGCCAGCAGCCTTAAGACCTCCCCGTTTGGAAACACCATATATTTT.

This CDR3 reads CASSGPTGVPNEQFF. The CDR3 bases are TGCGCCAGCAGTGGACCTACGGGAGTTCCCAATGAGCAGTTCTTC. This chain uses TRBV10-2 with TRBJ2-1; a possible D gene is TRBD2 (6 bases). In germline, CDR1 is WSHSY, CDR2 SAAADI. This CDR3 comprises 15 residues. Trimming took off 4 bases at V and 6 bases at J, with 16 bases between the two ends.

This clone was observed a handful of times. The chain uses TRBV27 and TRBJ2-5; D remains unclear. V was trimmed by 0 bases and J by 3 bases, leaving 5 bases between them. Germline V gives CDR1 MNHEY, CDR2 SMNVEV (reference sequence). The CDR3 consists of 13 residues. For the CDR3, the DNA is TGTGCCAGCAGTTTATCCGAGGAAGAGACCCAGTACTTC. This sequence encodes CASSLSEEETQYF.

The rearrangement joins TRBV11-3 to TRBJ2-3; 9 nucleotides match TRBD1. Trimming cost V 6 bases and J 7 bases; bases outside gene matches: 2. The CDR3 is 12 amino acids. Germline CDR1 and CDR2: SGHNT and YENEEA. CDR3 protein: CASRQGANTQYF. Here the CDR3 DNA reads TGTGCCAGCAGACAGGGGGCAAATACGCAGTATTTT.

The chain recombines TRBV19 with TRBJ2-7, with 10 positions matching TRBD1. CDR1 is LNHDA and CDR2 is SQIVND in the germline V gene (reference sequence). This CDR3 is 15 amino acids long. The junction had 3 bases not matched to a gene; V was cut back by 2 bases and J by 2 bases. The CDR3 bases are TGTGCCAGTAGTATATCTGGGACAGGGGCCTACGAGCAGTACTTC. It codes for CASSISGTGAYEQYF.